One and the same sample provided the 6 T cell receptor beta chains below, sequenced in a study of shared clonotypes between healthy human individuals. Here immunoSEQ multiplex PCR was the method, and the copy in TCRdb shows in-frame clones only, minus some. Among 950,000 to 1,300,000 clones listed, more than 65% were seen once. Sequenced input: memory CD4+ T cells sorted from blood. Subset denoted: CD45RA-negative fraction. These receptors were obtained from a young man in good health.

The chain has TRBV18 and TRBJ2-5, with 9 bases identical to TRBD1. Germline CDR1 KGHSH, CDR2 LQKENI. J was trimmed by 4 bases and V by 4 bases; bases with no gene match: 4. CDR3 size: 14 residues. As DNA, the CDR3 is TGTGCCAGCTCACTCGGGACAGGGCGAGAGACCCAGTACTTC. It codes for CASSLGTGRETQYF.

The chain links TRBV10-2 to TRBJ2-3; D gene uncertain. Germline CDR1 reads WSHSY; CDR2 reads SAAADI. The CDR3 extends over 15 amino acids. V was shortened by 3 bases and J by 0 bases, with 10 bases between the two germline ends. The CDR3 DNA follows: TGCGCCAGCAGTGACCACAGAGTTAGCACAGATACGCAGTATTTT. As protein: CASSDHRVSTDTQYF.

There are a few counts of this clone. CDR3 nucleotides: TGTGCCACCAGACTACAGGGGAGCACTGAAGCTTTCTTT. Residues: CATRLQGSTEAFF. The V and J genes are TRBV15 and TRBJ1-1; TRBD1 matches at 7 bases. This CDR3 contains 13 residues. CDR1 and CDR2 from the germline V gene are LNHNV and YYDKDF (reference sequence). V lost 6 bases, J lost 4 bases, and 5 bases stayed unmatched.

This CDR3 is CASRSTGGVTEAFF. CDR3 DNA: TGTGCCAGCAGGTCCACAGGGGGCGTCACTGAAGCTTTCTTT. The chain has TRBV6-1 and TRBJ1-1; 9 bases line up with TRBD1. Trimming cost V 6 bases and J 4 bases; bases outside gene matches: 6. This CDR3 is 14 amino acids long. CDR1 MNHNS and CDR2 SASEGT come from the germline V gene.

This clone was recorded at least ten times. The gene calls are TRBV27 and TRBJ1-2; D gene ambiguous. The CDR3 covers 15 residues. V was trimmed by 6 bases and J by 3 bases, leaving 17 bases between them. Per the germline V gene, CDR1 is MNHEY and CDR2 is SMNVEV (reference sequence). In nucleotides, the CDR3 is TGTGCCAGCAGCCGTGACCGAACGCACTACTATGGCTACACCTTC. Translating it yields CASSRDRTHYYGYTF.

Points on this clone: In the same sample, other DNA sequences code for this CDR3. V is TRBV5-4 and J is TRBJ2-5; 11 nucleotides match TRBD1. CDR1 is SGHNT, CDR2 YYREEE, per germline (reference sequence). CDR3 length equals 15 residues. With V trimmed by 4 bases and J by 2 bases, 4 bases remained unmatched. CDR3 DNA sequence: TGTGCCAGCAGCAGGGACAGGGGGTTACAAGAGACCCAGTACTTC. Translated, it gives CASSRDRGLQETQYF.